This T cell receptor (beta chain) was recovered during a study of graft-versus-host responses after intestinal transplantation. Study as a whole: Each recipient received anti-thymocyte globulin induction, then tacrolimus and steroids for about 3 years. Whole-study results and caveats: GvH clones were found in recipient marrow; some appeared first in ileum or blood.

The repertoire was sequenced with immunoSEQ multiplex PCR; TCRdb's copy has only in-frame clones and lacks some. This repertoire shows over 9,500 clones, over 70% found once; its top ten account for around 20%. To note about this clone: Its antigen is currently unknown.

Per the germline V gene, CDR1 is MGHRA and CDR2 is YSYEKL. This CDR3 spans 15 amino acids. V was shortened by 8 bases and J by 0 bases, with 16 bases between the two germline ends. Intraepithelial and lamina propria lymphocytes were released after the graft tissue was processed. This receptor was taken from a human patient who received an intestinal transplant, so some T cells may come from the graft donor. This chain links TRBV4-1 with TRBJ2-5; D might be TRBD1 or TRBD2, each matching 6 bases. Sequenced material: ileum tissue, taken about 470 days after intestinal transplantation. CDR3 loop: CASGTMGGNQETQYF. CDR3 sequence (DNA): TGCGCCAGCGGGACGATGGGGGGCAACCAAGAGACCCAGTACTTC.